A single sample gave rise to the 30 T cell receptor beta chains below, sequenced in a study of T cell changes during pregnancy in multiple sclerosis. Repertoires were generated with immunoSEQ multiplex PCR, while TCRdb's copy carries only in-frame clones and drops some. The sample lists 20,000 to 25,000 clones; 80% to 95% were seen once. The sample in question was CD4+ T cells from peripheral blood mononuclear cells, obtained in the third trimester of pregnancy. The receptor set was obtained from a female donor with multiple sclerosis, enrolled in a pregnancy study.

This clone was found a few times. The chain employs TRBV9 and TRBJ1-5; D perhaps matches TRBD1 (6 bases). The CDR3 is 13 amino acids. With 2 bases removed from V and 9 bases from J, the gap between germline ends came to 12 bases. The germline V gene encodes CDR1 SGDLS and CDR2 YYNGEE. CDR3 in amino acids: CASSVSQGGPQHF. CDR3 DNA: TGTGCCAGCAGCGTGTCACAGGGCGGGCCCCAGCATTTT.

This CDR3 reads CASRVWTTGGYGYTF. The CDR3 DNA follows: TGTGCCAGCAGGGTATGGACCACAGGGGGCTATGGCTACACCTTC. The rearrangement uses TRBV27 and TRBJ1-2; 8 nucleotides line up with TRBD1. Germline lookup yields CDR1 MNHEY and CDR2 SMNVEV (reference sequence). With 6 bases clipped from V and 4 bases from J, the junction kept 10 bases outside the gene matches. The CDR3 extends over 15 amino acids.

The chain employs TRBV5-1 and TRBJ1-4, with 7 bases aligning to TRBD1. CDR1 SGHRS and CDR2 YFSETQ come from the germline V gene. The junction had 6 bases not matched to a gene; V was cut back by 5 bases and J by 8 bases. This CDR3 spans 13 amino acids. The CDR3 here is CASRGQDLEKLFF. CDR3 DNA sequence: TGCGCCAGCAGAGGACAGGACCTCGAAAAACTGTTTTTT.

This sequence joins TRBV4-3 and TRBJ2-5; TRBD1 matches at 8 bases. Germline CDR1 reads LGHNA; CDR2 reads YSLEER. Trimming removed 3 bases from V and 6 bases from J; junction bases left unmatched: 6. This CDR3 has 14 amino acids. CDR3 sequence reads: CASSHRQGSQTQYF. The CDR3 DNA sequence: TGCGCCAGCAGCCATCGACAGGGGTCGCAGACCCAGTACTTC.

This chain connects TRBV6-1 to TRBJ2-7; 7 positions match TRBD1. CDR1 and CDR2 (germline): MNHNS, SASEGT. CDR3 length: 13 amino acids. Losses at the gene ends were 8 bases for V and 3 bases for J; bases not matched to a gene: 7. DNA of the CDR3: TGTGCCAGCCCGGACAGGTGTGTCTACGAGCAGTACTTC. This codes for CASPDRCVYEQYF.

This clone has just one count. The V gene is TRBV12-5, the J gene TRBJ1-5, with D possibly TRBD1 on 6 matching bases. Germline V gene sequence: CDR1 LGHNT, CDR2 FRNRAP. This CDR3 spans 14 amino acids. The CDR3 is CALEGGESNQPQHF. DNA for the CDR3: TGTGCCCTGGAGGGGGGGGAAAGCAATCAGCCCCAGCATTTT.

V gene TRBV10-3 combines with J gene TRBJ1-2, with TRBD1 matching over 7 bases. Germline assignment: CDR1 ENHRY and CDR2 SYGVKD. The CDR3 contains 14 residues. V trimming: 6 bases; J trimming: 0 bases; junction bases outside the gene matches: 4. The CDR3 spells CAIRKDRTNYGYTF. For the CDR3, the DNA is TGTGCCATCAGGAAGGACAGGACTAACTATGGCTACACCTTC.

The V call is TRBV19, the J call TRBJ1-5; no firm D call. This CDR3 comprises 12 residues. CDR1 LNHDA and CDR2 SQIVND come from the germline V gene (reference sequence). Between the trimmed V and J ends, which lost 7 bases and 6 bases, there was a span of 10 bases. CDR3 sequence (DNA): TGTGCCAGTACCGTCGGTCCTCAGCCCCAGCATTTT. It translates to CASTVGPQPQHF.

This clone came up once. The chain is built from TRBV29-1 and TRBJ2-7, with 9 nucleotides matching TRBD1. The CDR3 runs to 14 residues. Germline V gene data show CDR1 as SQVTM and CDR2 as ANQGSEA. V shed 3 bases, J shed 2 bases, and the junction held 5 bases outside the gene matches. Written as DNA, the CDR3 is TGCAGCGTTGATGCCGGGACAGGGACCTACGAGCAGTACTTC. It translates to CSVDAGTGTYEQYF.

V and J are TRBV19 and TRBJ2-5, with 7 bases fitting TRBD1. Germline V gene data show CDR1 as LNHDA and CDR2 as SQIVND (reference sequence). The CDR3 runs 15 residues. V dropped 1 base and J dropped 4; count of bases not matched to a gene: 6. CDR3 nucleotides: TGTGCCAGTAGTATAGCAAGGGGGCGACGAGAGACCCAGTACTTC. Protein: CASSIARGRRETQYF.

This clone appeared a single time. The chain links TRBV5-1 to TRBJ2-5, with 8 positions matching TRBD1. The CDR3 has 15 amino acids. The germline V gene encodes CDR1 SGHRS and CDR2 YFSETQ. V lost 4 bases to trimming and J lost 2 bases; unmatched junction nucleotides: 7. CDR3 region: CASSLLGTGQETQYF. The CDR3 DNA reads TGCGCCAGCAGCCTGTTAGGGACAGGTCAAGAGACCCAGTACTTC.

This chain joins TRBV29-1 and TRBJ1-2; 7 bases line up with TRBD1. The CDR3 totals 13 residues. The V and J ends lost 6 bases and 7 bases, in that order; junction bases with no gene match: 11. Germline V gives CDR1 SQVTM, CDR2 ANQGSEA. The DNA for the CDR3 is TGCAGCGTGCAAGGACAGGCCCCCACTGGCTACACCTTC. This sequence encodes CSVQGQAPTGYTF. Based on the CDR3 plus reference TRBV29-1 and TRBJ1-2, the full variable domain is SAVISQKPSRDICQRGTSLTIQCQVDSQVTMMFWYRQQPGQSLTLIATANQGSEATYESGFVIDKFPISRPNLTFSTLTVSNMSPEDSSIYLCSVQGQAPTGYTFGSGTRLTVV.

The genes are TRBV28 and TRBJ2-5; D is possibly TRBD2 (7 bases). Trimming left V 3 bases short and J 2 bases short, with 13 bases between. The CDR3 has 15 amino acids. Germline V lookup: CDR1 MDHEN, CDR2 SYDVKM. In nucleotides, the CDR3 is TGTGCCAGCAGTTTTTGGGGAGGGGGGCAAGAGACCCAGTACTTC. Amino acid sequence: CASSFWGGGQETQYF. Together with reference TRBV28 and TRBJ2-5, the CDR3 gives the full variable domain: DVKVTQSSRYLVKRTGEKVFLECVQDMDHENMFWYRQDPGLGLRLIYFSYDVKMKEKGDIPEGYSVSREKKERFSLILESASTNQTSMYLCASSFWGGGQETQYFGPGTRLLVL.

Turning to this clone: The junction departs from the called germline gene at one end, perhaps through a read error. The chain employs TRBV7-7 and TRBJ2-7, with 8 bases identical to TRBD1. The CDR3 runs 14 residues. Germline V lookup: CDR1 SSHAT, CDR2 FNYEAQ (reference sequence). The CDR3 DNA follows: TGTGCTAGCATCCGGGACAGGCCGGCCTACGAGCAGTACTTC. Its translation: CASIRDRPAYEQYF. The full variable domain, in which reference TRBV7-7 and TRBJ2-7 provide the parts outside the CDR3, is GAGVSQSPRYKVTKRGQDVTLRCDPISSHATLYWYQQALGQGPEFLTYFNYEAQPDKSGLPSDRFSAERPEGSISTLTIQRTEQRDSAMYRCASIRDRPAYEQYFGPGTRLTVT.

The genes are TRBV5-1 and TRBJ2-1; 14 nucleotides align to TRBD2. The CDR3 totals 17 residues. V was pared by 0 bases and J by 4 bases, with 3 bases of the junction left unmatched. CDR1 SGHRS and CDR2 YFSETQ come from the germline V gene. For the CDR3, the DNA is TGCGCCAGCAGCTTGGGACTAGCGGGGGGGCAATACAATGAGCAGTTCTTC. It specifies CASSLGLAGGQYNEQFF.

The chain combines TRBV10-3 with TRBJ2-2; D unresolved. The CDR3 sequence is 14 residues long. Germline loops: CDR1 ENHRY, CDR2 SYGVKD. V lost 7 bases to trimming and J lost 0 bases, with 9 bases between them. CDR3 region: CAITQRANTGELFF. DNA of the CDR3: TGTGCCATCACGCAGCGCGCGAACACCGGGGAGCTGTTTTTT.

CDR3 region: CASSLPSGAYNEQFF. In DNA form, the CDR3 reads TGTGCCAGCAGCTTGCCATCAGGGGCCTACAATGAGCAGTTCTTC. The chain uses TRBV5-4 and TRBJ2-1, with D perhaps matching TRBD1 (6 bases). Germline CDR1 reads SGHNT; CDR2 reads YYREEE (reference sequence). CDR3 length: 15 amino acids. The V end was cut by 1 base, the J end by 2 bases, with 10 bases between. Filled out from reference TRBV5-4 and TRBJ2-1, the complete variable domain reads ETGVTQSPTHLIKTRGQQVTLRCSSQSGHNTVSWYQQALGQGPQFIFQYYREEENGRGNFPPRFSGLQFPNYSSELNVNALELDDSALYLCASSLPSGAYNEQFFGPGTRLTVL.

The V gene is TRBV28, the J gene TRBJ1-1; no definite D call. The ends were cut back, 5 bases at V and 5 bases at J, with 15 bases in the middle. Germline values: CDR1 MDHEN, CDR2 SYDVKM. The CDR3 extends over 14 amino acids. The CDR3 loop is CASSRPGRGTEAFF. The CDR3 DNA follows: TGTGCCAGCAGTCGACCGGGCCGAGGGACTGAAGCTTTCTTT.

The CDR3 spells CASSVETGSYGYTF. The CDR3 bases are TGTGCCAGCAGTGTCGAGACAGGCTCCTATGGCTACACCTTC. The V and J genes are TRBV2 and TRBJ1-2; D is perhaps TRBD1 (6 bases). CDR1 and CDR2 from the germline V gene are SNHLY and FYNNEI. V was clipped by 4 bases and J by 4 bases, with 13 bases between them. This CDR3 contains 14 residues.

J is TRBJ2-7 and V is TRBV5-6, with D hard to call. V was clipped by 3 bases and J by 3 bases, with 10 bases between them. Germline CDR1 and CDR2: SGHDT and YYEEEE. This CDR3 has 13 amino acids. CDR3 sequence (DNA): TGTGCCAGCAGCTCTCGAGAGAACTACGAGCAGTACTTC. This codes for CASSSRENYEQYF.

The CDR3 region has the DNA TGTGCCAGCAGTAATGACAGGACCGAGACCCAGTACTTC. Protein product: CASSNDRTETQYF. V usage is TRBV6-1 and J usage is TRBJ2-5, with D maybe TRBD1 (6 bases). The CDR3 is made up of 13 amino acids. Trimming cost V 5 bases and J 5 bases, with 12 bases left between them. Germline assignment: CDR1 MNHNS and CDR2 SASEGT.

The chain uses TRBV6-1 and TRBJ1-1, with D hard to call. The CDR3 is made up of 14 amino acids. CDR1 and CDR2 from the germline V gene are MNHNS and SASEGT. V was shortened by 1 base and J by 1 base, with 7 bases between the two germline ends. DNA of the CDR3: TGTGCCAGCAGTGAAGTCCTGTGGAACACTGAAGCTTTCTTT. It translates to CASSEVLWNTEAFF.

This chain uses TRBV5-4 with TRBJ1-1; perhaps TRBD1 as D (6 bases). Looked up from germline, CDR1 is SGHNT and CDR2 is YYREEE (reference sequence). The CDR3 spans 14 residues. The V and J ends lost 4 bases and 4 bases respectively, with 14 bases between them. The CDR3 spells CASSPPARGTEAFF. CDR3 coding DNA: TGTGCCAGCAGCCCACCTGCCAGGGGCACTGAAGCTTTCTTT.

This clone was seen just once. The CDR3 region is CASSIGQDETIYF. The CDR3 nucleotides are TGTGCCAGTAGTATCGGCCAGGATGAGACCATATATTTT. The chain joins TRBV19 to TRBJ1-3; D not resolved. Per the germline V gene, CDR1 is LNHDA and CDR2 is SQIVND (reference sequence). The CDR3 contains 13 residues. V was cut by 3 bases and J by 10 bases, with 13 bases left in between. The whole variable domain, remainder taken from reference TRBV19 and TRBJ1-3, is DGGITQSPKYLFRKEGQNVTLSCEQNLNHDAMYWYRQDPGQGLRLIYYSQIVNDFQKGDIAEGYSVSREKKESFPLTVTSAQKNPTAFYLCASSIGQDETIYFGEGSWLTVV.

The V and J genes are TRBV27 and TRBJ2-7, with 7 bases aligning to TRBD2. CDR1 is MNHEY, CDR2 SMNVEV, per germline (reference sequence). CDR3 length equals 14 residues. V gave up 0 bases and J gave up 6 bases; unmatched junction bases: 5. CDR3 in amino acids: CASSLSREPIEQYF. The CDR3, as DNA: TGTGCCAGCAGTTTATCGCGGGAGCCCATCGAGCAGTACTTC.

The chain has TRBV7-9 and TRBJ1-1; D is possibly TRBD1 (6 bases). V gave up 11 bases and J gave up 5 bases, with 21 bases separating them. The length of the CDR3 is 14 residues. Germline assignment: CDR1 SEHNR and CDR2 FQNEAQ (reference sequence). The CDR3 nucleotides are TGTGCCTTACAGGGTGTAATTTCGGATACTGAAGCTTTCTTT. Encoded protein: CALQGVISDTEAFF.

The chain combines TRBV10-3 with TRBJ2-7; TRBD1 matches at 10 bases. The germline gives CDR1 ENHRY, CDR2 SYGVKD. CDR3 size: 12 residues. V lost 8 bases and J lost 6; bases outside the gene matches: 4. The CDR3 loop reads CAIEGQGSEQYF. Written as DNA, the CDR3 is TGTGCCATCGAGGGACAGGGGTCCGAGCAGTACTTC.

The chain uses TRBV2 and TRBJ1-4; 9 bases line up with TRBD1. This CDR3 has 13 amino acids. Germline lookup yields CDR1 SNHLY and CDR2 FYNNEI. V lost 7 bases to trimming and J lost 8 bases; unmatched junction nucleotides: 5. CDR3 residues: CASNDRGIEKLFF. The CDR3, as DNA: TGTGCCAGCAATGACAGGGGGATCGAAAAACTGTTTTTT.

The genes are TRBV23-1 and TRBJ1-2; 9 nucleotides align to TRBD1. TRBV23-1 falls under the ORF class, with uncertain function. The CDR3 is made up of 14 amino acids. V trimming: 4 bases; J trimming: 3 bases; junction bases outside the gene matches: 3. CDR3 in DNA: TGCGCCAGCAGTCGGACAGGGGTTTACTATGGCTACACCTTC. This codes for CASSRTGVYYGYTF.

The V and J genes are TRBV7-3 and TRBJ2-5; TRBD2 might be the D (7 bases). Trimming stripped 3 bases from V and 4 bases from J, with 15 bases between. The CDR3 has 15 residues. Looked up from germline, CDR1 is SGHTA and CDR2 is FQGTGA. The CDR3 region has the DNA TGTGCCAGCAGCTTCAACCGGGGGGCGGGAGAGACCCAGTACTTC. This codes for CASSFNRGAGETQYF.